This TCR beta chain was found in a study of cytomegalovirus exposure and HLA in healthy donors. Study-level results: It was fewer than 200 TCR beta chains that were listed as cytomegalovirus-associated.

Points on this clone: Its antigen is undetermined.

In germline, CDR1 is SGHRS, CDR2 YFSETQ. Deletions cut 3 bases from V and 1 base from J, with 13 bases between. The CDR3 extends over 15 amino acids. The primer mix had 60 Vbeta and 13 Jbeta primers. Profiled with immunoSEQ multiplex PCR; TCRdb holds only in-frame clones, not every one. Of approximately 150,000 clones in the sample, around 80% were seen once. The clonotype was recovered from a man aged 18 to 29 in good health and CMV-seropositive. Sequencing was performed on PBMCs. The chain uses TRBV5-1 and TRBJ1-1; D uncertain. The CDR3 DNA follows: TGCGCCAGCAGCTCGGGAGGACGGAAGAACACTGAAGCTTTCTTT. As protein: CASSSGGRKNTEAFF.